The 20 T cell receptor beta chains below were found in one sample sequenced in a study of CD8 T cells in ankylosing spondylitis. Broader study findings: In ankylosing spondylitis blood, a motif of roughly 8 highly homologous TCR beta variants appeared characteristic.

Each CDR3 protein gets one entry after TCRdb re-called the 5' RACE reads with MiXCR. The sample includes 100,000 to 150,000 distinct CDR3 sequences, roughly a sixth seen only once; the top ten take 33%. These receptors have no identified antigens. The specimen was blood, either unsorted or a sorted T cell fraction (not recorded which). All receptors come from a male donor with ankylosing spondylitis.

In DNA, the CDR3 is TGTGCCAGCAGTTTAAAGCCCTTTGACTCCTACGAGCAGTACTTC. Protein sequence: CASSLKPFDSYEQYF. J is TRBJ2-7 and V is TRBV27, with D unresolved. V lost 2 bases, J lost 0 bases, and 11 bases lay in between. The CDR3 runs to 15 residues. Germline V lookup: CDR1 MNHEY, CDR2 SMNVEV (reference sequence).

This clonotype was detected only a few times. The CDR3 loop reads CAISEGSGVNQETQYF. For the CDR3, the DNA is TGTGCCATCAGTGAGGGTAGCGGGGTGAACCAAGAGACCCAGTACTTC. This rearrangement joins TRBV10-3 to TRBJ2-5; 8 positions match TRBD2. Germline CDR1 reads ENHRY; CDR2 reads SYGVKD. The CDR3 is 16 amino acids. The trim removed 2 bases at V and 0 bases at J, leaving 5 bases unmatched.

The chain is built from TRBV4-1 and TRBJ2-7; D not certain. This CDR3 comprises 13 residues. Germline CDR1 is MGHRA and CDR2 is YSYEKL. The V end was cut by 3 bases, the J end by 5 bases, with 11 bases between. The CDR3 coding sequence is TGCGCCAGCAGCCAGCTTGGGAAGGACGAGCAGTACTTC. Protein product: CASSQLGKDEQYF.

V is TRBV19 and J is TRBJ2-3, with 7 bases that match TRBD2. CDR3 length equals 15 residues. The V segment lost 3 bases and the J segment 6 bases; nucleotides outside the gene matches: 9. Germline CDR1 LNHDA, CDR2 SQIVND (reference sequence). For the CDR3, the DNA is TGTGCCAGTAGTATGCTGGCGGGAGTCGGGGATACGCAGTATTTT. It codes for CASSMLAGVGDTQYF.

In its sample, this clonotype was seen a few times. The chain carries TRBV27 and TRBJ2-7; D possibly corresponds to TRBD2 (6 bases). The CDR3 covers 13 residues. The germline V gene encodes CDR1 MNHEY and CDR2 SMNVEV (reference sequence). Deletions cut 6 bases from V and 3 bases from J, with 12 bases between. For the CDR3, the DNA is TGTGCCAGCAGACTTGGGACTGGCTACGAGCAGTACTTC. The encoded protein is CASRLGTGYEQYF.

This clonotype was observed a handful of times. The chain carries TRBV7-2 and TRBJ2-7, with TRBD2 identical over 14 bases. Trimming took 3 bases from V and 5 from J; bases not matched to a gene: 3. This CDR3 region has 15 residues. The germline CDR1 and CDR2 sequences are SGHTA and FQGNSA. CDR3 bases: TGTGCCAGCAGCTTCACGGGACTAGCGGGAGACGAGCAGTACTTC. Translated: CASSFTGLAGDEQYF.

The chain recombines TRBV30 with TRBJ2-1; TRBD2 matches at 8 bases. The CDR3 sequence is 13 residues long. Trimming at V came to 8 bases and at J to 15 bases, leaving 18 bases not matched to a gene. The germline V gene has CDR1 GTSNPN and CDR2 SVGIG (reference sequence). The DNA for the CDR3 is TGTGCCGGATCCGGGACTAGTGGTATGGACCCGTTCTTC. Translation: CAGSGTSGMDPFF.

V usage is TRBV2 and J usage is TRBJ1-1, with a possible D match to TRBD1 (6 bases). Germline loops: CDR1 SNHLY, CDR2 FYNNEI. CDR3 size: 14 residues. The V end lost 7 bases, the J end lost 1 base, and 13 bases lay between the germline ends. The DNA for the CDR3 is TGTGCCAGCACCTTCCGGGACAAGAACACTGAAGCTTTCTTT. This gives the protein CASTFRDKNTEAFF.

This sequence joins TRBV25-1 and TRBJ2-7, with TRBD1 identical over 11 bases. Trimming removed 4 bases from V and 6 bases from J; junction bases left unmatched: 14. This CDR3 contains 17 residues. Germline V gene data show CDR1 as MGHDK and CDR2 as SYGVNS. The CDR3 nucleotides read TGTGCCAGCAGTGGATTAGTTCCGGGACAGGGGGTTGGCGAGCAGTACTTC. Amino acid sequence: CASSGLVPGQGVGEQYF.

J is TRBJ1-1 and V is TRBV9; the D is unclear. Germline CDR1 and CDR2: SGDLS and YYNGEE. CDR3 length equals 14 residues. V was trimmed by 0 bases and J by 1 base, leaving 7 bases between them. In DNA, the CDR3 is TGTGCCAGCAGCGTAGAAGGTCAGAACACTGAAGCTTTCTTT. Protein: CASSVEGQNTEAFF.

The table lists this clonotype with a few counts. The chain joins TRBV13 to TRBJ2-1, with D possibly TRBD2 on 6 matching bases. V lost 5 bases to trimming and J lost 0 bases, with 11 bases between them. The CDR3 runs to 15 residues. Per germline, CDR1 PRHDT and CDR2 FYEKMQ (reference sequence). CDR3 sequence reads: CASSKGTASYNEQFF. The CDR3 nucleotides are TGTGCCAGCAGCAAGGGGACTGCCTCCTACAATGAGCAGTTCTTC.

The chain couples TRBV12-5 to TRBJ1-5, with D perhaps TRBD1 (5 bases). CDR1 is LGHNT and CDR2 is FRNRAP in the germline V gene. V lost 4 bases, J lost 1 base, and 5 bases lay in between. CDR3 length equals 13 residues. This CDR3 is CASGWGSNQPQHF. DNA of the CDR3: TGTGCTAGTGGTTGGGGGAGCAATCAGCCCCAGCATTTT.

The CDR3, as DNA: TGTGCCAGCAGAAGACAAGTTAGCAATCAGCCCCAGCATTTT. This encodes CASRRQVSNQPQHF. The chain joins TRBV6-2 or TRBV6-3 to TRBJ1-5, with D uncertain. The ends were cut back, 6 bases at V and 0 bases at J, with 9 bases in the middle. The CDR3 contains 14 residues. Germline CDR1 is MNHEY and CDR2 is SVGEGT.

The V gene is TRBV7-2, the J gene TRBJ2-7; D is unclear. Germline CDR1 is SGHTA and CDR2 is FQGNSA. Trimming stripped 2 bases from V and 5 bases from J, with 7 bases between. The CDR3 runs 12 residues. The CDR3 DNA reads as TGTGCCAGCAGCTTACTCTTACACGAGCAGTACTTC. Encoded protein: CASSLLLHEQYF.

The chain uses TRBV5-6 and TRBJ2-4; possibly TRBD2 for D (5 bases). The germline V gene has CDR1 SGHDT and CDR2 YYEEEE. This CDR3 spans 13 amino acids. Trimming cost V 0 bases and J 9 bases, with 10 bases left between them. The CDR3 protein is CASSLDISGIQYF. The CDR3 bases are TGTGCCAGCAGCTTGGACATAAGCGGCATTCAGTACTTC.

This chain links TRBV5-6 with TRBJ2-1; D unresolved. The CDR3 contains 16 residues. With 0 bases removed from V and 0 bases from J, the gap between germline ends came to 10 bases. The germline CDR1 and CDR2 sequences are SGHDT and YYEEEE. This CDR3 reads CASSLAGLGSYNEQFF. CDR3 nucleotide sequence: TGTGCCAGCAGCTTGGCTGGTTTAGGCTCCTACAATGAGCAGTTCTTC.

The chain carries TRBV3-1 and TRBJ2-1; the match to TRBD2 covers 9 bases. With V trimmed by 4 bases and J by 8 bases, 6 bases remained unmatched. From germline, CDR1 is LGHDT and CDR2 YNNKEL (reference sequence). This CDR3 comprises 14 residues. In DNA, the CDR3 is TGTGCCAGCAGCCCAGGACTAGCGTCGTATGAGCAGTTCTTC. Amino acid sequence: CASSPGLASYEQFF.

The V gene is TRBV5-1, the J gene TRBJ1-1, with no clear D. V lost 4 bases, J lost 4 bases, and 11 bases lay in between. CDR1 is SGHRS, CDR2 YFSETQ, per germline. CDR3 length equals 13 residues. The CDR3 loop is CASSKGDPTEAFF. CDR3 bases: TGCGCCAGCAGCAAAGGTGATCCCACTGAAGCTTTCTTT.

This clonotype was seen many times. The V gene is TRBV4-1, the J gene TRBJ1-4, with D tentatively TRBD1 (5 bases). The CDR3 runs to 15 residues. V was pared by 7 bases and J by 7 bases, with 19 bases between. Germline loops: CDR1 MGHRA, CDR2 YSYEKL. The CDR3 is CASTLRGNLGEKLFF. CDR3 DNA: TGCGCCAGCACTTTGAGGGGAAATCTTGGTGAAAAACTGTTTTTT.

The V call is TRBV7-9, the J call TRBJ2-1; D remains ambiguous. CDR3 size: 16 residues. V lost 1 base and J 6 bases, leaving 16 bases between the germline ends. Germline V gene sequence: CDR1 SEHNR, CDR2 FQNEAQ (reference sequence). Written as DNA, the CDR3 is TGTGCCAGCAGCTTAGACGTCCCCCAGTCCCTCAATGAGCAGTTCTTC. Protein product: CASSLDVPQSLNEQFF. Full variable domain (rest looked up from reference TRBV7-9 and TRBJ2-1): DTGVSQNPRHKITKRGQNVTFRCDPISEHNRLYWYRQTLGQGPEFLTYFQNEAQLEKSRLLSDRFSAERPKGSFSTLEIQRTEQGDSAMYLCASSLDVPQSLNEQFFGPGTRLTVL.